Included here is one T cell receptor beta chain sequence, with context. The data originate from a study of T cells expressing NK-cell markers. TCRdb re-called the 5' RACE reads and catalogs CDR3 proteins one per entry, DNA excluded. The sample is made up of about 390,000 distinct CDR3 sequences, and the top ten hold approximately 12% of it. Germline CDR1 is SGDLS and CDR2 is YYNGEE. The CDR3 length is 16 residues. V gene TRBV9 combines with J gene TRBJ2-1. The sequenced sample was blood T cells: a sorted CD56 or NKG2C T cell subset, CD4+ or CD8+ T cells, or bulk PBMC T cells (not recorded which). The clonotype originates from a woman aged 45-65 years in good health. This CDR3 is CASSVDGRNSYNEQFF. The whole variable domain, remainder taken from reference TRBV9 and TRBJ2-1, is DSGVTQTPKHLITATGQRVTLRCSPRSGDLSVYWYQQSLDQGLQFLIQYYNGEERAKGNILERFSAQQFPDLHSELNLSSLELGDSALYFCASSVDGRNSYNEQFFGPGTRLTVL.